The clone carrying this TCR beta chain counts as medium-sized. The sample contains more than one DNA sequence encoding this CDR3. This specimen belongs to a study of blood T cell repertoires in COVID-19. About the study: Both acute and convalescent COVID-19 samples were obtained from the United States, Italy and Spain.

Authors' processing steps: For nucleated cells, counts were estimated from reference gene primer amplification. Profiling relied on immunoSEQ multiplex PCR, and the TCRdb table lists in-frame clones only, not all of them. The D gene and trimming were derived from the DNA, and the V and J assignments and clone size from that table. Of 75,000 to 90,000 clones listed, around four fifths are singletons. The CDR3 is 15 residues long. Between the trimmed V and J ends, which lost 0 bases and 7 bases, there was a span of 10 bases. In germline, CDR1 is WNHNN, CDR2 SYGVQD (reference sequence). The sequence was obtained from an older man with active or convalescent COVID-19. J is TRBJ1-6 and V is TRBV10-1; possibly TRBD1 for D (6 bases). What was sequenced was peripheral blood. CDR3 DNA sequence: TGCGCCAGCAGTGAGTCGAGGACAGAAAATTCACCCCTCCACTTT. It specifies CASSESRTENSPLHF.